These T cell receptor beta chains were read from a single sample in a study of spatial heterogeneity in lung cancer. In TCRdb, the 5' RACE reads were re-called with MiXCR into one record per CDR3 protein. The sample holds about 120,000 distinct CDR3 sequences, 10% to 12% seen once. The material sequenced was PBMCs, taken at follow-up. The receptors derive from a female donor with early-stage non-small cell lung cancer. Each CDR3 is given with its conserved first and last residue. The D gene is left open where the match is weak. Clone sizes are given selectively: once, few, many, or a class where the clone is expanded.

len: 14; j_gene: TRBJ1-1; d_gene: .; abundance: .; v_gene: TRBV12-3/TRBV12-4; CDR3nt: TGTGCCAGCAGTCCCCAGATAGTGAACACTGAAGCTTTCTTT; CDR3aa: CASSPQIVNTEAFF
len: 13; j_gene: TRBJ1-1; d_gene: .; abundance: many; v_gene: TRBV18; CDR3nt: TGTGCCAGCTCACCGACAGTGAACACTGAAGCTTTCTTT; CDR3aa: CASSPTVNTEAFF
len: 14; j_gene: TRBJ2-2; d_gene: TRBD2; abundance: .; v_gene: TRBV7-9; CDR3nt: TGTGCCTTCATAGCGGGCCTGAACACCGGGGAGCTGTTTTTT; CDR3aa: CAFIAGLNTGELFF
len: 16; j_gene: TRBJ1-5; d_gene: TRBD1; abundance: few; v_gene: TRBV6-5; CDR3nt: TGTGCCAGCAGGCGCATGGGGACAGGGAACAATCAGCCCCAGCATTTT; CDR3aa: CASRRMGTGNNQPQHF
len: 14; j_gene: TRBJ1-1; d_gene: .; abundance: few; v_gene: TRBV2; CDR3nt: TGTGCCAGCAGTTCGAGGACACAGAACACTGAAGCTTTCTTT; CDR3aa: CASSSRTQNTEAFF
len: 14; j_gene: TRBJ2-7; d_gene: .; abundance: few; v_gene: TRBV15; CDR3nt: TGTGCCACCAGCAGAGATCTGACAGCCTACGAGCAGTACTTC; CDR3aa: CATSRDLTAYEQYF
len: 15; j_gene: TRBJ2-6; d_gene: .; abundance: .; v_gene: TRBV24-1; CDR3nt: TGTGCCACCAGTGCCACCAGGGACCGATTCAACGTCCTGACTTTC; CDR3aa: CATSATRDRFNVLTF
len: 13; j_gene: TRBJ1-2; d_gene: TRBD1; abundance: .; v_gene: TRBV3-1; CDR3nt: TGTGCCAGCAGCCCCGGGACAGGGCATGGCTACACCTTC; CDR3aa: CASSPGTGHGYTF
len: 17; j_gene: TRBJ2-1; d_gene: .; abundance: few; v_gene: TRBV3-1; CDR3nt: TGTGCCAGCAGCCAAGGGTCCATCGTGAGCTCCTACAATGAGCAGTTCTTC; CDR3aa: CASSQGSIVSSYNEQFF
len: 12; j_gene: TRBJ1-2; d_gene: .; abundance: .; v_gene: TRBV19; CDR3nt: TGTGCCAGTAATTCAGGGAACTATGGCTACACCTTC; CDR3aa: CASNSGNYGYTF
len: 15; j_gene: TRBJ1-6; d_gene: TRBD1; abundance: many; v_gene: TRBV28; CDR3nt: TGTGCCAGCAGTCCCGAAACAGGGGGCCGATCACCCCTCCACTTT; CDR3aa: CASSPETGGRSPLHF
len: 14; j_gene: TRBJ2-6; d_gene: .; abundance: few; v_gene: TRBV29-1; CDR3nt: TGCAGCGTTAGTCGGAATCCCGGGGCCAACGTCCTGACTTTC; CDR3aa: CSVSRNPGANVLTF
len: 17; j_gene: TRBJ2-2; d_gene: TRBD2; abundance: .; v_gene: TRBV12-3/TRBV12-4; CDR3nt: TGTGCCAGCATCCCCGGGACTAGCGGGGCGAACACCGGGGAGCTGTTTTTT; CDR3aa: CASIPGTSGANTGELFF
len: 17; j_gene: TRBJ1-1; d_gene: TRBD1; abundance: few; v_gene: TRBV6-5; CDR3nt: TGTGCCAGCAGTTACTCTGGGACAGGGGGTAGGAGGACTGAAGCTTTCTTT; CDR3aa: CASSYSGTGGRRTEAFF
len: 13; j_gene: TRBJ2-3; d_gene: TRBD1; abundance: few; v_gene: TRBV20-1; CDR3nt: TGCAGTGCTGGATGGACAGGGGGAGATACGCAGTATTTT; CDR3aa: CSAGWTGGDTQYF
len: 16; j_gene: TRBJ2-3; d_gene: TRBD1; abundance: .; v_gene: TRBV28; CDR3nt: TGTGCCAGCAGTTTATCTCCGGGACAGGGATGGGATACGCAGTATTTT; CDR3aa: CASSLSPGQGWDTQYF
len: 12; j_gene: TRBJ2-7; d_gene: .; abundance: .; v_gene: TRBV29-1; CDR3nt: TGCAGCGCCGGGACCGAATCCTACGAGCAGTACTTC; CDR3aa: CSAGTESYEQYF
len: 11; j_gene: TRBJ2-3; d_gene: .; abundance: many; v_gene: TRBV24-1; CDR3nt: TGTGCCACCAGTGATTTGGATACGCAGTATTTT; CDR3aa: CATSDLDTQYF
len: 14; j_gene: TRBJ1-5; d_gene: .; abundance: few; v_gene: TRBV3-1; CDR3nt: TGTGCCAGCAGCCTAGGGGTGCACAATCAGCCCCAGCATTTT; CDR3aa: CASSLGVHNQPQHF
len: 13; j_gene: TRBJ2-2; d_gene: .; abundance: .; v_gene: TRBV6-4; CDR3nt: TGTGCCAGCAAGGGACTGGTTACCGGGGAGCTGTTTTTT; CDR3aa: CASKGLVTGELFF
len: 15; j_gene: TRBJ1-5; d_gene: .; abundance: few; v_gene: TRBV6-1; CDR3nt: TGTGCCAGCAGTGAAGATGGGCTTAGCAATCAGCCCCAGCATTTT; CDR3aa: CASSEDGLSNQPQHF
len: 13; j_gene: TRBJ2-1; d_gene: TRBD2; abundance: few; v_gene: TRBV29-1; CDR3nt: TGCAGCGGACGGACTAGCGGATACAATGAGCAGTTCTTC; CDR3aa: CSGRTSGYNEQFF
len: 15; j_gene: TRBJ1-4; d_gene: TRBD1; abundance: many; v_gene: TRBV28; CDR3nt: TGTGCCAGCAGTTCGACAGGGACAGCAAATGAAAAACTGTTTTTT; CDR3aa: CASSSTGTANEKLFF
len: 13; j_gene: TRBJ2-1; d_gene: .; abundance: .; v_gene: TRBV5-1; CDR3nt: TGCGCCAGCAGCGGGCCGGGTAGTTATGAGCAGTTCTTC; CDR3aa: CASSGPGSYEQFF
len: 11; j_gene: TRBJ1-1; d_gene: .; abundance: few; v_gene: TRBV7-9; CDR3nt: TGTGCCAGCAGCGAAACCTCCCGGGTAATCTTT; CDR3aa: CASSETSRVIF
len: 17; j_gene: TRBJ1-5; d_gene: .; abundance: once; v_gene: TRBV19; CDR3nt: TGTGCCAGTAGTCACTGGCAGTTTGGGCTTAGCAATCAGCCCCAGCATTTT; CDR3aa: CASSHWQFGLSNQPQHF
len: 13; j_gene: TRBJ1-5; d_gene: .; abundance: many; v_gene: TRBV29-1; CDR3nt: TGCAGCGTGCTCACAGGGCTCGGTCAGCCCCAGCATTTT; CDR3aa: CSVLTGLGQPQHF
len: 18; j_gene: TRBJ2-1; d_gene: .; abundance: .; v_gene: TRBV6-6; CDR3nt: TGTGCCAGCAGTTACACCTCCGAAAGATACAGCTCCTACAATGAGCAGTTCTTC; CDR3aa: CASSYTSERYSSYNEQFF
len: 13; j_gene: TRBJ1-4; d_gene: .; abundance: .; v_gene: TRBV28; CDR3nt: TGTGCCAGCAGTAGACAGATTTATGAAAAACTGTTTTTT; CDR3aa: CASSRQIYEKLFF
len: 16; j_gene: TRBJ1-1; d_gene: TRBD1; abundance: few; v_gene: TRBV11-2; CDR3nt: TGTGCCAGCAGCTCGCAGACAGGGACCCCGGGGGCTGAAGCTTTCTTT; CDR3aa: CASSSQTGTPGAEAFF
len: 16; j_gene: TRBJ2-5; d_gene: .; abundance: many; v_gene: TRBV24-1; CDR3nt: TGTGCCACCAGTGATTCGCGGCACGTCGCCCAAGAGACCCAGTACTTC; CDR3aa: CATSDSRHVAQETQYF
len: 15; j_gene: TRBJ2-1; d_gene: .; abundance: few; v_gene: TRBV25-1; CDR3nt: TGTGCCAGCAGTGAATCAATCTCCCGGTCCAATGAGCAGTTCTTC; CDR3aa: CASSESISRSNEQFF
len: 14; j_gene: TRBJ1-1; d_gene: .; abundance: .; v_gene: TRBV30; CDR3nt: TGTGGCCGGAGGAGGGCGGGTCTGAACACTGAAGCTTTCTTT; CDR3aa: CGRRRAGLNTEAFF
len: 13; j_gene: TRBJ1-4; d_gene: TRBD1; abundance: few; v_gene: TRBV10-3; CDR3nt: TGTGCCATCAGGGGACAGGGGGATGAAAAACTGTTTTTT; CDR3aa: CAIRGQGDEKLFF
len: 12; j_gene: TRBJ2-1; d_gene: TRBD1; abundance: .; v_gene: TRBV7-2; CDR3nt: TGTGCCAGCAGCCTTAGACAGGGGGAGCAGTTCTTC; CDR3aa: CASSLRQGEQFF
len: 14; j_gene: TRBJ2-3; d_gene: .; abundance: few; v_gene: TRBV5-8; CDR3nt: TGTGCCAGCAGCCTCCGGACTAGCACAGATACGCAGTATTTT; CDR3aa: CASSLRTSTDTQYF
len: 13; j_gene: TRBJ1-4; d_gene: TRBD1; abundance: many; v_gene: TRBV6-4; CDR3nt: TGTGCCAGTCCGGGACAGGGACATGAAAAACTGTTTTTT; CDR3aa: CASPGQGHEKLFF
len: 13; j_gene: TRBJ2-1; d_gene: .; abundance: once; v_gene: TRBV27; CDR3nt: TGTGCCAGCAGTTTATCAGAATACAATGAGCAGTTCTTC; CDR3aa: CASSLSEYNEQFF
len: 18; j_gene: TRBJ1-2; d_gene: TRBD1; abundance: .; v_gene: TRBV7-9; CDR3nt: TGTGCCAGCAGCGGGGAAAAGGACAGGGCCTTAACGGTCTATGGCTACACCTTC; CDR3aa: CASSGEKDRALTVYGYTF
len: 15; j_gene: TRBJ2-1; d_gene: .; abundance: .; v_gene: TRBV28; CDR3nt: TGTGCCAGCAGTTTGGTCGGGGCGACCTACAATGAGCAGTTCTTC; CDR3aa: CASSLVGATYNEQFF
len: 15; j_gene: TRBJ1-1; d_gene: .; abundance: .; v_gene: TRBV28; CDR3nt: TGTGCCAGCAGTCCCCCCCAGGGGCAAGGCACTGAAGCTTTCTTT; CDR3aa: CASSPPQGQGTEAFF
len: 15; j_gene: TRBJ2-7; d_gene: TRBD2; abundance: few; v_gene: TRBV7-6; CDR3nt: TGTGCCAGCAGCTCCGGACTAGCGGGAACCTACGAGCAGTACTTC; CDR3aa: CASSSGLAGTYEQYF
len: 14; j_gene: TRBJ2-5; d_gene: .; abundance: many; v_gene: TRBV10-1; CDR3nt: TGCGCCAGCAGTGAAGGGGTCATGGGAGAGACCCAGTACTTC; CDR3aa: CASSEGVMGETQYF